A single sample is the source of the 18 T cell receptor beta chains below, sequenced in a study of blood T cells in healthy people across ages. A J-beta primer mix and a sample-barcoded 5' primer were used in a second PCR of roughly 6 to 12 cycles. TCRdb used MiXCR to reprocess the 5' RACE reads, holding one entry per CDR3 protein. The table records about 1.1 million distinct CDR3 sequences, roughly two fifths of them present only once. Specimen: blood. Every receptor here comes from a man aged 18-30 years in good health.

The CDR3 loop reads CATWGSYNSPLHF. The CDR3 DNA sequence: TGTGCCACCTGGGGCTCCTATAATTCACCCCTCCACTTT. The chain carries TRBV6-5 and TRBJ1-6; D gene uncertain. The germline V and J ends were trimmed by 10 bases and 0 bases, with 7 bases remaining between them. Per germline, CDR1 MNHEY and CDR2 SVGAGI. The CDR3 is 13 residues long.

CDR3 bases: TGTGCCAGCAGCCCTTCGGTGGCCATCCTAGATACGCAGTATTTT. This codes for CASSPSVAILDTQYF. The chain recombines TRBV7-6 with TRBJ2-3; D is ambiguous. Per germline, CDR1 SGHVS and CDR2 FNYEAQ. CDR3 length equals 15 residues. The V and J ends lost 5 bases and 5 bases respectively, with 17 bases between them.

The genes are TRBV12-3 or TRBV12-4 and TRBJ1-2; D gene ambiguous. V lost 5 bases, J lost 5 bases, and 12 bases lay in between. There are 13 residues in the CDR3. Here the CDR3 reads CASSPLGLYGYTF. The CDR3 nucleotides read TGTGCCAGCAGTCCCCTCGGTTTGTATGGCTACACCTTC.

The chain couples TRBV6-5 to TRBJ1-2; 11 bases line up with TRBD1. The CDR3 is 16 amino acids. The germline gives CDR1 MNHEY, CDR2 SVGAGI. With 6 bases clipped from V and 7 bases from J, the junction kept 13 bases outside the gene matches. The CDR3 sequence is CASRRRRTGGAGGYTF. CDR3 DNA sequence: TGTGCCAGCAGGCGCCGAAGGACAGGGGGCGCAGGTGGCTACACCTTC.

The chain recombines TRBV20-1 with TRBJ1-5; 7 bases line up with TRBD1. J lost 9 bases, V lost 0 bases, and 8 bases had no gene match. CDR1 and CDR2 (germline): DFQATT, SNEGSKA (reference sequence). This CDR3 has 14 amino acids. This CDR3 reads CSAREQGRHRPQHF. Here the CDR3 DNA reads TGCAGTGCTAGAGAACAGGGGCGGCATCGGCCCCAGCATTTT.

This clonotype was recorded a few times. The chain joins TRBV11-1 to TRBJ1-2, with a possible D match to TRBD1 (6 bases). The germline V gene has CDR1 SGHAT and CDR2 FQDESV (reference sequence). This CDR3 is 12 amino acids long. Trimming pared 5 bases from V and 6 bases from J, leaving 10 bases between. The CDR3 DNA sequence: TGTGCCAGCAGCCAAAACAGGGATGGCTACACCTTC. The encoded protein is CASSQNRDGYTF.

This clonotype appeared a few times. The V and J genes are TRBV7-9 and TRBJ2-3, with a weak D call TRBD1 (6 bases). CDR1 is SEHNR and CDR2 is FQNEAQ in the germline V gene (reference sequence). The V end was cut by 3 bases, the J end by 0 bases, with 16 bases between. The CDR3 has 17 residues. The CDR3 reads CASSFSPTGRSTDTQYF. For the CDR3, the DNA is TGTGCCAGCAGCTTTTCCCCGACAGGACGGAGCACAGATACGCAGTATTTT.

J is TRBJ2-3 and V is TRBV20-1; D gene unclear. This CDR3 is 12 amino acids long. Trimming left V 6 bases short and J 5 bases short, with 12 bases between. The germline CDR1 and CDR2 sequences are DFQATT and SNEGSKA (reference sequence). The CDR3 loop reads CSAASVVDTQYF. In nucleotides, the CDR3 is TGCAGTGCCGCCTCCGTTGTAGATACGCAGTATTTT.

This clonotype appeared once. The chain recombines TRBV6-2 or TRBV6-3 with TRBJ1-1; no reliable D call. CDR3 length: 11 residues. V gave up 6 bases and J gave up 4 bases, with 6 bases separating them. Per the germline V gene, CDR1 is MNHEY and CDR2 is SVGEGT. In DNA form, the CDR3 reads TGTGCCAGCAGGGAAGCCACTGAAGCTTTCTTT. Translation: CASREATEAFF.

The gene calls are TRBV20-1 and TRBJ2-2; D gene uncertain. Germline CDR1 reads DFQATT; CDR2 reads SNEGSKA (reference sequence). The V end was cut by 6 bases, the J end by 4 bases, with 12 bases between. CDR3 length: 13 residues. In DNA, the CDR3 is TGCAGTGCCTCCAGTCTTCTCACCGGGGAGCTGTTTTTT. It specifies CSASSLLTGELFF.

This clonotype was seen a handful of times. This rearrangement joins TRBV4-3 to TRBJ1-2, with no clear D. CDR1 is LGHNA and CDR2 is YSLEER in the germline V gene. V shed 0 bases and J shed 5 bases, with 10 bases lying between them. The length of the CDR3 is 14 residues. CDR3 DNA sequence: TGCGCCAGCAGCCAAGACCAGGCTTCGTATGGCTACACCTTC. Translated, it gives CASSQDQASYGYTF.

The J gene is TRBJ2-1, the V gene TRBV5-1, with D hard to call. The V end lost 4 bases, the J end lost 9 bases, and 14 bases lay between the germline ends. CDR3 length equals 13 residues. CDR1 is SGHRS and CDR2 is YFSETQ in the germline V gene. CDR3 loop: CASSAIISSEQFF. The CDR3 region has the DNA TGCGCCAGCAGCGCGATCATAAGCAGTGAGCAGTTCTTC.

The chain recombines TRBV5-1 with TRBJ2-7; 7 nucleotides match TRBD1. CDR3 length equals 14 residues. Germline loops: CDR1 SGHRS, CDR2 YFSETQ. V dropped 2 bases and J dropped 0; count of bases not matched to a gene: 2. The CDR3 protein is CASSFWDSSYEQYF. The CDR3 bases are TGCGCCAGCAGCTTTTGGGACAGCTCCTACGAGCAGTACTTC.

Comments on this clonotype: An end of the junction differs from the germline gene, which may be a read error. V usage is TRBV7-9 and J usage is TRBJ1-5; the D gene is possibly TRBD1 (6 bases). The germline V gene has CDR1 SEHNR and CDR2 FQNEAQ (reference sequence). CDR3 length: 12 residues. DNA of the CDR3: TGTGCCAACAGCTTAGGGGGAAAGCCCCAGCATTTT. It encodes CANSLGGKPQHF.

In this sample, this clonotype turned up many times. V is TRBV12-3 or TRBV12-4 and J is TRBJ1-5; D ambiguous. CDR3 length equals 13 residues. The V gene lost 2 bases and the J gene lost 4 bases, with 6 bases spanning the gap. The CDR3 reads CASSLRVNQPQHF. The CDR3 DNA reads as TGTGCCAGCAGTTTAAGGGTTAATCAGCCCCAGCATTTT.

The chain links TRBV5-1 to TRBJ1-4; no firm D call. The CDR3 covers 16 residues. Trimming removed 1 base at V and 3 bases at J, with 13 bases between. Per germline, CDR1 SGHRS and CDR2 YFSETQ. CDR3 amino acids: CASSLTRTGSNEKLFF. CDR3 bases: TGCGCCAGCAGCTTGACCCGGACGGGTTCTAATGAAAAACTGTTTTTT.

The genes are TRBV5-1 and TRBJ2-7, with D possibly TRBD2 on 5 matching bases. CDR3 length equals 17 residues. Germline-derived CDR1 and CDR2 are SGHRS and YFSETQ. Trimming removed 1 base at V and 4 bases at J, with 21 bases between. CDR3 in DNA: TGCGCCAGCAGCTTGTTCACTAGTTCTGTTGCCTCTTACGAGCAGTACTTC. Protein: CASSLFTSSVASYEQYF. The variable domain in full, with the rest retrieved from reference TRBV5-1 and TRBJ2-7, is KAGVTQTPRYLIKTRGQQVTLSCSPISGHRSVSWYQQTPGQGLQFLFEYFSETQRNKGNFPGRFSGRQFSNSRSEMNVSTLELGDSALYLCASSLFTSSVASYEQYFGPGTRLTVT.

J is TRBJ1-2 and V is TRBV4-1; 7 bases are shared with TRBD1. The CDR3 loop spans 15 amino acids. Trimming at V came to 2 bases and at J to 5 bases, leaving 8 bases not matched to a gene. CDR1 is MGHRA and CDR2 is YSYEKL in the germline V gene. In nucleotides, the CDR3 is TGCGCCAGCAGCCAAAAGAGCACAGGGGAGTATGGCTACACCTTC. The encoded protein is CASSQKSTGEYGYTF.